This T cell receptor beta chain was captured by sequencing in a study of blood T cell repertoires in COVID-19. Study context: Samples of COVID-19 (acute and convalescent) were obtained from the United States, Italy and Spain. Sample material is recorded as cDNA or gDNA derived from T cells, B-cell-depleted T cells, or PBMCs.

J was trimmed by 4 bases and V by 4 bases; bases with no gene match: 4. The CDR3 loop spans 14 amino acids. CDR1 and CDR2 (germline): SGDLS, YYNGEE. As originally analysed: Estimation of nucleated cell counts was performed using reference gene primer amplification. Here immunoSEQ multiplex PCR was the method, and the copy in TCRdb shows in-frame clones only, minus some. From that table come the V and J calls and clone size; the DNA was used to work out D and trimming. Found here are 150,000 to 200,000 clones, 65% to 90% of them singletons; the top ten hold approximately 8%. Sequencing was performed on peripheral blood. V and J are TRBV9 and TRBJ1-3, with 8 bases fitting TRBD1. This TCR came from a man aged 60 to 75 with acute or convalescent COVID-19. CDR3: CASSTRTGGNTIYF. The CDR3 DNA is TGTGCCAGCAGCACCCGGACAGGGGGAAACACCATATATTTT.